This TCR beta chain came from a study of T cell responses to AZD1222 COVID-19 vaccine. Study outcomes and limitations: Females made up more of the donors, who were largely white British, and clonal diversity may have come out too low. Repertoires in all cases were sampled only once the peak T cell response had passed.

CDR3 length: 15 amino acids. The germline V gene encodes CDR1 MDHEN and CDR2 SYDVKM. The V gene end was trimmed by 5 bases and the J gene end by 3 bases; junction bases not matched to a gene: 8. This clone was found once. Its antigen remains unknown. Clones were read by immunoSEQ multiplex PCR, and TCRdb kept only the in-frame ones, dropping some. Of roughly 100,000 clones listed, about nine tenths are singletons. The clonotype was recovered from an adult in good health. The sequences come from peripheral blood, collected on day 0 of AZD1222 vaccination. The V and J genes are TRBV28 and TRBJ1-2, with 8 bases lining up with TRBD1. The CDR3 nucleotides are TGTGCCAGCAGTCCTACGACAGGGGTAGACTATGGCTACACCTTC. Amino acid sequence: CASSPTTGVDYGYTF.